The text below deals with one T cell receptor (beta chain). Its specificity is unknown. The source of the sample is a study of shared clonotypes between healthy human individuals. Per the study methods: As immunoSEQ supplied junction-only sequences (without quality scores), filtering differed. Sequenced by immunoSEQ multiplex PCR; TCRdb stores in-frame clones only, minus some. V, J and clone size derive from that table, while D and trimming were established from the DNA sequence. The sample holds roughly 660,000 clones, 90% seen once. Points from the study as a whole: Sorted-subset sequencing was shown by rarefaction to be incomplete despite large depth. Generally, naive subsets (rather than memory subsets) showed larger estimated richness. Naive CD4 clonotypes were shared across several donors at roughly 5%.

CDR3 length: 15 residues. CDR1 and CDR2 (germline): LGHNA, YSLEER. Trimming stripped 3 bases from V and 6 bases from J, with 14 bases between. The origin of this receptor is a young man in good health. Some clones in this sample may be carry-over from other donors' samples. Sequencing was performed on memory CD8+ T cells from PBMCs. The subset was: CD45RO+ cells pooled with CCR7-negative TemRA cells. V gene TRBV4-3 combines with J gene TRBJ2-2; TRBD2 is a possible D gene (5 bases). CDR3 DNA sequence: TGCGCCAGCAGCCAGGACCCGGGAACACCCGGGGAGCTGTTTTTT. As protein: CASSQDPGTPGELFF.